The clone carrying this T cell receptor (beta chain) was recorded a few times. The antigen remains undetermined. J was trimmed by 5 bases and V by 3 bases; bases with no gene match: 7. The CDR3 extends over 15 amino acids. The germline V gene has CDR1 KGHDR and CDR2 SFDVKD. MiXCR, run by TCRdb on the 5' RACE reads, gives a single entry per CDR3 protein. The sample lists under 5,000 distinct CDR3 sequences, 20% to 25% occurring once. The source of the sample is a study of T-cell memory formation after mild COVID-19. General study points: Among clones contracting day 15 to 85, CD4/CD8 was balanced, whereas later expanders leaned CD4+.

The chain recombines TRBV24-1 with TRBJ2-3; 7 nucleotides agree with TRBD2. This sequence originates from an adult who had mild COVID-19 (a few samples of this study predate the infection). Cell type and time point are not known. Material: PBMCs or a T cell subset sorted from them (not recorded which). CDR3 coding DNA: TGTGCCACCAGTGATCCGCGGGGGTACGGAGATACGCAGTATTTT. Encoded protein: CATSDPRGYGDTQYF.